This T cell receptor (beta chain) was identified during a study of blood T cell repertoires in COVID-19. Looking at the study overall: The United States, Italy and Spain were the sources of the acute and convalescent COVID-19 samples. PBMCs, B-cell-depleted T cells, or T cells were the source of the cDNA or gDNA that made up the material.

Germline V gives CDR1 ENHRY, CDR2 SYGVKD. The CDR3 contains 14 residues. The trim removed 6 bases at V and 7 bases at J, leaving 6 bases unmatched. Using immunoSEQ multiplex PCR, the repertoire was profiled, and TCRdb retains in-frame clones only, with some absent. This table has about 380,000 clones, more than 75% appearing once. What was sequenced was peripheral blood. The chain couples TRBV10-3 to TRBJ1-6, with 7 nucleotides matching TRBD1. The sequence was collected from a human donor with acute or convalescent COVID-19. The donor label of this sample is uncertain. The CDR3 here is CAISRDSTNSPLHF. DNA for the CDR3: TGTGCCATCAGCAGGGACAGCACAAATTCACCCCTCCACTTT.